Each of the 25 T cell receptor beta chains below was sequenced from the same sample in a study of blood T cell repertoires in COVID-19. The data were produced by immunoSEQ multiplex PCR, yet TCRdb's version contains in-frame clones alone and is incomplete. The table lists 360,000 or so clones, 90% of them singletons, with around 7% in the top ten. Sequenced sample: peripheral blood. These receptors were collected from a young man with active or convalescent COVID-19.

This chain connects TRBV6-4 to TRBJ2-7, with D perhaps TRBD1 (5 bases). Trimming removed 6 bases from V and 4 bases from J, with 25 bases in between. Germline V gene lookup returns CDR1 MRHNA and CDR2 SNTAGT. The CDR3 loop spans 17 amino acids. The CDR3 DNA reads TGTGCCAGCAGGCTAAAAAGAAAGCAGGGCACCCTATACGAGCAGTACTTC. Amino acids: CASRLKRKQGTLYEQYF.

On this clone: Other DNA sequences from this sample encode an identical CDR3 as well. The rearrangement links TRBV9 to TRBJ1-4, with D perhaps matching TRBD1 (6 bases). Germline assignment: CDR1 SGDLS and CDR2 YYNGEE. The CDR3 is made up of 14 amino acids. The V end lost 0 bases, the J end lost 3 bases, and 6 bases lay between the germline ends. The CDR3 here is CASSVGTANEKLFF. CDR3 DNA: TGTGCCAGCAGCGTAGGGACAGCTAATGAAAAACTGTTTTTT.

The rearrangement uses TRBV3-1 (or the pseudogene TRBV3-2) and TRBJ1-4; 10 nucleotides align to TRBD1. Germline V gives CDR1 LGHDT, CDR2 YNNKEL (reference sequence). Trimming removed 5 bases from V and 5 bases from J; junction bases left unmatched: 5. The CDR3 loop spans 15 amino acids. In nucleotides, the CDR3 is TGTGCCAGCAGCTATCGGACAGGGGGAAATGAAAAACTGTTTTTT. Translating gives CASSYRTGGNEKLFF.

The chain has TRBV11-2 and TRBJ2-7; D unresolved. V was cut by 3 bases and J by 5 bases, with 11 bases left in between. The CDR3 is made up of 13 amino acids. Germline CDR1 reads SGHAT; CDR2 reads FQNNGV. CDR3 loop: CASSFSSLDEQYF. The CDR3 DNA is TGTGCCAGCAGCTTTTCGTCCTTAGACGAGCAGTACTTC.

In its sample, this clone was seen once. CDR3 sequence: CASSFSGNTEAFF. The CDR3, as DNA: TGTGCCAGCAGTTTCAGCGGGAACACTGAAGCTTTCTTT. The chain joins TRBV12-3 or TRBV12-4 to TRBJ1-1; D not certain. The V end was cut by 3 bases, the J end by 1 base, with 6 bases between. The CDR3 contains 13 residues.

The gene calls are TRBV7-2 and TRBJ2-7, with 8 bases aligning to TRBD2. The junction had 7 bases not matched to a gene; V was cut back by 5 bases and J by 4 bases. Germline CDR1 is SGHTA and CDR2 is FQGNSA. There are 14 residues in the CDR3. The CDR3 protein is CASSPGGAGYEQYF. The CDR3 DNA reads TGTGCCAGCAGCCCCGGGGGGGCGGGGTACGAGCAGTACTTC.

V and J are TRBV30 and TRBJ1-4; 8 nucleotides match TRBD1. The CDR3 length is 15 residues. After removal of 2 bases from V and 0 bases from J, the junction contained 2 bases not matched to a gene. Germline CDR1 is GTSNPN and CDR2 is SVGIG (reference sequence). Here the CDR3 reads CAWSSQGATNEKLFF. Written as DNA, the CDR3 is TGTGCCTGGAGTTCACAGGGGGCAACTAATGAAAAACTGTTTTTT.

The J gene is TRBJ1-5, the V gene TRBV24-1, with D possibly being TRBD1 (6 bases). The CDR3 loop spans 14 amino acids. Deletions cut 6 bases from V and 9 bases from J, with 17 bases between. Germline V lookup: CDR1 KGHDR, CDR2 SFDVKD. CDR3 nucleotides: TGTGCCACCAGTTCCGACAGGTCCGTAGGGCCCCAGCATTTT. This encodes CATSSDRSVGPQHF.

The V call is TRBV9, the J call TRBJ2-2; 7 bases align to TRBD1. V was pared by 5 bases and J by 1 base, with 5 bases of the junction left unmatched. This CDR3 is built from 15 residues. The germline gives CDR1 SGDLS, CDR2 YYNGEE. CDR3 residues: CASRPGTENTGELFF. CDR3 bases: TGTGCCAGCAGACCCGGGACAGAGAACACCGGGGAGCTGTTTTTT.

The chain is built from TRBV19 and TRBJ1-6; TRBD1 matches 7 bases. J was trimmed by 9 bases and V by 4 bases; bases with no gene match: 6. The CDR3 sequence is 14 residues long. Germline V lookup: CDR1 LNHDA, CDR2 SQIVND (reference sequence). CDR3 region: CASSKQGWFSPLHF. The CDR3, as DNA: TGTGCCAGTAGTAAACAGGGGTGGTTTTCACCCCTCCACTTT.

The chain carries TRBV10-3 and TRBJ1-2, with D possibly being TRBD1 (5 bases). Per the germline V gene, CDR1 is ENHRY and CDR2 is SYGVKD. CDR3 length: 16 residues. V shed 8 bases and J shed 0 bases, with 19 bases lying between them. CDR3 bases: TGTGCCATCTCCAGCAGGGTTGGTAGAGCTAACTATGGCTACACCTTC. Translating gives CAISSRVGRANYGYTF.

CDR3: CASNPGTHYGYTF. The CDR3 DNA is TGTGCCAGCAACCCCGGGACACACTATGGCTACACCTTC. The chain couples TRBV3-1 (or the pseudogene TRBV3-2) to TRBJ1-2, with a weak D call TRBD1 (6 bases). The CDR3 covers 13 residues. Germline-derived CDR1 and CDR2 are LGHDT and YNNKEL (reference sequence). The V gene lost 7 bases and the J gene lost 3 bases, with 12 bases spanning the gap.

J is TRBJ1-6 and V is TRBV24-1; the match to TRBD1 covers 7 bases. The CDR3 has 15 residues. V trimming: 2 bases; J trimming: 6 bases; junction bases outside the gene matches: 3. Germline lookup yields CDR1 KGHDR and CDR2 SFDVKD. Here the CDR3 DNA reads TGTGCCACCAGTGATTCAGGACAGGCTAATTCACCCCTCCACTTT. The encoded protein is CATSDSGQANSPLHF.

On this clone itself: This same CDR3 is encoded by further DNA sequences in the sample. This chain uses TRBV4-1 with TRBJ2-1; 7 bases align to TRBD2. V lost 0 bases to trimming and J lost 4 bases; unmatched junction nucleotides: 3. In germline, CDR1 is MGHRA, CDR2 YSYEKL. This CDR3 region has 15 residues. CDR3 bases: TGCGCCAGCAGCCAAGACCCGGGAGGTTACAATGAGCAGTTCTTC. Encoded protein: CASSQDPGGYNEQFF.

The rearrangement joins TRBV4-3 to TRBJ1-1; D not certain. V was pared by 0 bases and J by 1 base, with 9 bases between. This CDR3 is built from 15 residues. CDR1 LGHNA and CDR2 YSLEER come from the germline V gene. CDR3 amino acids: CASSQDRSGNTEAFF. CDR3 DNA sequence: TGCGCCAGCAGCCAAGATCGATCGGGGAACACTGAAGCTTTCTTT.

Written as DNA, the CDR3 is TGTGCCAGCAGTTCTCAGGCCGGACTTTCCGGGGGGAACGAGCAGTACTTC. This codes for CASSSQAGLSGGNEQYF. V is TRBV28 and J is TRBJ2-7; TRBD2 matches 7 bases. Per the germline V gene, CDR1 is MDHEN and CDR2 is SYDVKM. Trimming at V came to 4 bases and at J to 5 bases, leaving 17 bases not matched to a gene. This CDR3 region has 17 residues.

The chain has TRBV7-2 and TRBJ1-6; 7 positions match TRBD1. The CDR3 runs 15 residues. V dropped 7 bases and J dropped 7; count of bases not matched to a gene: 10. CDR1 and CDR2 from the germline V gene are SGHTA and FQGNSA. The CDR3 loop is CASNSQGDRNSPLHF. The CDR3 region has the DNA TGTGCCAGCAACTCCCAGGGGGACCGGAATTCACCCCTCCACTTT.

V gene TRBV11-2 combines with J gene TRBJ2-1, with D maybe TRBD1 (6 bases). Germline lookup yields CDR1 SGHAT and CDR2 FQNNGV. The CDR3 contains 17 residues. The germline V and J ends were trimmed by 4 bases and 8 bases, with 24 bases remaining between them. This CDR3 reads CASSSRGRGFSDDEQFF. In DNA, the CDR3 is TGTGCCAGCAGCTCCCGAGGTAGGGGGTTTTCGGACGATGAGCAGTTCTTC.

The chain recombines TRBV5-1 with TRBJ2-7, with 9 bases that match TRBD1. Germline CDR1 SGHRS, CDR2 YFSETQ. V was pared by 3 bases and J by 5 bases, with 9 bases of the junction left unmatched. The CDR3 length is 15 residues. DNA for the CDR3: TGCGCCAGCAGCTCGGGACAGGGAACGTCCGACGAGCAGTACTTC. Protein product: CASSSGQGTSDEQYF.

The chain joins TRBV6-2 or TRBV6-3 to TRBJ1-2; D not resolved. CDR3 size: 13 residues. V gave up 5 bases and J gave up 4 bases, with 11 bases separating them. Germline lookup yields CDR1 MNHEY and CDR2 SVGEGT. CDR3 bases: TGTGCCAGCAGTAGCGGGATCCCCTATGGCTACACCTTC. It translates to CASSSGIPYGYTF.

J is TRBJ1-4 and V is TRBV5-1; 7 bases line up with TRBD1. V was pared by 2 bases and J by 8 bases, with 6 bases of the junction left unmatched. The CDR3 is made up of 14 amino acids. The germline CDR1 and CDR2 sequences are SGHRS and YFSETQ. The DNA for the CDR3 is TGCGCCAGCAGCTTTAACAGGGGAGGCGAAAAACTGTTTTTT. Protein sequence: CASSFNRGGEKLFF.

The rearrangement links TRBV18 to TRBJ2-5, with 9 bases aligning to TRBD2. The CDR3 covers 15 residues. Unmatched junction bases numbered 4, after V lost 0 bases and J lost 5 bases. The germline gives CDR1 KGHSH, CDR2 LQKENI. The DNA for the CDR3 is TGTGCCAGCTCACCACCTGGACTAGCGATCGAGACCCAGTACTTC. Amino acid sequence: CASSPPGLAIETQYF.

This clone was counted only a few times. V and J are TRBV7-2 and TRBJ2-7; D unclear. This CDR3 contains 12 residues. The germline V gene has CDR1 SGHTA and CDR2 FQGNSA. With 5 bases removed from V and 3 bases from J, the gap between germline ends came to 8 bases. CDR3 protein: CASSQPGYEQYF. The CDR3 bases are TGTGCCAGCAGCCAACCCGGCTACGAGCAGTACTTC. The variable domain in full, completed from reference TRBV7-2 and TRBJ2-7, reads GAGVSQSPSNKVTEKGKDVELRCDPISGHTALYWYRQSLGQGLEFLIYFQGNSAPDKSGLPSDRFSAERTGGSVSTLTIQRTQQEDSAVYLCASSQPGYEQYFGPGTRLTVT.

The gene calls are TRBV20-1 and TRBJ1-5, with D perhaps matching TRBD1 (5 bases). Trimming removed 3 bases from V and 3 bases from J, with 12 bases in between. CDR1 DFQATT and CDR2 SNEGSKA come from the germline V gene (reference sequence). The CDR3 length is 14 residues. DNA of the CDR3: TGCAGTGCTAGTGGGGGGGAGATCAATCAGCCCCAGCATTTT. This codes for CSASGGEINQPQHF.

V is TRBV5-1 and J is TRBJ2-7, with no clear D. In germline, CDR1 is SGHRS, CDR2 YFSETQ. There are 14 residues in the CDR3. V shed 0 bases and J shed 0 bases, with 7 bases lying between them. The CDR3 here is CASSLGLPSYEQYF. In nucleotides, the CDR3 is TGCGCCAGCAGCTTGGGACTCCCCTCCTACGAGCAGTACTTC.